Described below is a single T cell receptor (beta chain) sequence and its context. This sample is part of a study of T cells in Graves' hyperthyroidism and ophthalmopathy. The CDR3 has 14 amino acids. Germline assignment: CDR1 LGHNA and CDR2 YNFKEQ. V was shortened by 0 bases and J by 2 bases, with 7 bases between the two germline ends. Regions amplified from RNA transcripts were the TCR beta CDR3 regions. HTBI primers were employed in a first-round RT-PCR of the TCR CDR3. MiXCR was run by TCRdb on the multiplex PCR reads, yielding one entry per CDR3 protein. The sample has hundreds of thousands of distinct CDR3 sequences, approximately 20% seen once. Fresh 10 ml peripheral blood yielded PBMCs.

Source material: blood. V is TRBV4-2 and J is TRBJ2-5; D call uncertain. The origin of this receptor is a man aged 25-40 years with Graves' ophthalmopathy. CDR3 DNA sequence: TGTGCCAGCAGCCAAGACCCTAGACAAGAGACCCAGTACTTC. Translation gives CASSQDPRQETQYF.